These T cell receptor beta chains were read from a single sample in a study of shared clonotypes between healthy human individuals. Here immunoSEQ multiplex PCR was the method, and the copy in TCRdb shows in-frame clones only, minus some. This sample has about 2.3 million clones, with more than 85% found just once. The sequenced material came from naive CD4+ T cells from PBMCs. The receptor set was obtained from a man between 18 and 29 years old in good health. Some clones in this sample may be carry-over from other donors' samples. Each CDR3 is given with its conserved first and last residue. Fields, in order: CDR3 protein, CDR3 DNA, V gene, D gene, clone size, J gene. The D gene is left open where the match is weak. Clone size is stated in some rows and not others, as once, few, many or a class when expanded.

CASSFSQGLAGF,TGTGCCAGCAGCTTCAGTCAGGGGTTAGCCGGCTTC,TRBV7-9,NA,NA,TRBJ1-2
CASSVLQGNSGNTIYF,TGTGCCAGTAGTGTGCTACAGGGCAACTCTGGAAACACCATATATTTT,TRBV19,NA,NA,TRBJ1-3
CASSPQANTGELFF,TGCGCCAGCAGCCCCCAGGCGAACACCGGGGAGCTGTTTTTT,TRBV5-1,NA,NA,TRBJ2-2
CTSRRASGLNEQFF,TGCACCAGCAGGCGGGCTAGCGGGCTCAATGAGCAGTTCTTC,TRBV1,NA,NA,TRBJ2-1
CAIRDPRSPFHEQYF,TGTGCCATCAGGGATCCACGGAGCCCATTCCACGAGCAGTACTTC,TRBV10-3,NA,once,TRBJ2-7
CASSWSGRAKDTQYF,TGTGCCAGCAGTTGGAGCGGGAGGGCCAAAGATACGCAGTATTTT,TRBV28,TRBD2,NA,TRBJ2-3
CSGREANTEAFF,TGCAGCGGTCGGGAGGCCAACACTGAAGCTTTCTTT,TRBV29-1,NA,NA,TRBJ1-1
CSVQRSGMNTEAFF,TGCAGCGTTCAAAGGTCCGGCATGAACACTGAAGCTTTCTTT,TRBV29-1,NA,NA,TRBJ1-1
CASSRQGANSAHEQYF,TGTGCCAGCAGCCGACAGGGGGCGAATAGTGCCCACGAGCAGTACTTC,TRBV5-4,TRBD1,NA,TRBJ2-7
CASSPRTRGSYEQYF,TGCGCCAGCAGCCCGCGGACTCGGGGATCTTACGAGCAGTACTTC,TRBV5-1,NA,NA,TRBJ2-7
CASSLEAGEGTEAFF,TGCGCCAGCAGCTTGGAGGCAGGAGAGGGCACTGAAGCTTTCTTT,TRBV5-1,NA,NA,TRBJ1-1
CASTPSGSTDTQYF,TGTGCCAGCACCCCTAGCGGAAGCACAGATACGCAGTATTTT,TRBV28,TRBD2,NA,TRBJ2-3
CASHGEQGASLFQETQYF,TGCGCCAGCCACGGTGAACAGGGGGCTTCCTTATTCCAAGAGACCCAGTACTTC,TRBV5-1,TRBD1,NA,TRBJ2-5
CASSGGTANTQYF,TGTGCCAGCAGCGGGGGGACGGCCAATACGCAGTATTTT,TRBV9,NA,NA,TRBJ2-3
CASSIGGNYGYTF,TGTGCCAGTAGTATAGGAGGGAACTATGGCTACACCTTC,TRBV19,NA,NA,TRBJ1-2
CASSSPAVLVGEQYF,TGTGCCAGCAGCTCCCCGGCGGTCCTCGTGGGCGAGCAGTACTTC,TRBV28,NA,NA,TRBJ2-7
CASSETQGGQRSYTF,TGTGCCAGCAGTGAAACCCAGGGGGGGCAGAGGAGCTACACCTTC,TRBV2,TRBD1,few,TRBJ1-2